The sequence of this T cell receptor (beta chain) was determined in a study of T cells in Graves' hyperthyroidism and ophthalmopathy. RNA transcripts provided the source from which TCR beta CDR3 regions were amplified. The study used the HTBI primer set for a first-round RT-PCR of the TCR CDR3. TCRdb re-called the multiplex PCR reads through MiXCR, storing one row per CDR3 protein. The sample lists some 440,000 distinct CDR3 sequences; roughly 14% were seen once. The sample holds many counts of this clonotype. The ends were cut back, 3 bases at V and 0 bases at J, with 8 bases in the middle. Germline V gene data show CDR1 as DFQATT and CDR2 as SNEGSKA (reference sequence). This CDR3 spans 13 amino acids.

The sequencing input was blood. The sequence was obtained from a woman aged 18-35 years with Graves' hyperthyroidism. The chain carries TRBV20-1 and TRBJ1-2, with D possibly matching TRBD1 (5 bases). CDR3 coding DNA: TGCAGTGCTAGGGAGGGACCTAACTATGGCTACACCTTC. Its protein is CSAREGPNYGYTF.